What follows is one TCR beta chain and its context. Its target is not known. The entry originates in a study of OX40 agonist ivuxolimab in advanced cancers. The study's findings and limits: Fewer expanded clones were found on average in CD4+ than in CD8+ T cells.

The CDR3 spans 14 residues. V was trimmed by 0 bases and J by 4 bases, leaving 9 bases between them. Germline values: CDR1 SGHAT, CDR2 FQNNGV. The repertoire was sequenced with immunoSEQ multiplex PCR; TCRdb's copy has only in-frame clones and lacks some. The repertoire holds 35,000 to 40,000 clones, 92% seen once, with roughly 9.8% in the top ten. V and J are TRBV11-2 and TRBJ1-2; TRBD1 might be the D (6 bases). The TCR was taken from an adult with an advanced solid tumor such as melanoma, head and neck, liver or kidney cancer. Material: CD4+ or CD8+ T cells sorted from blood, obtained in a trial of the OX40 agonist ivuxolimab. The CDR3 coding sequence is TGTGCCAGCAGCTTAGAAGTCAGGGGCTATGGCTACACCTTC. Its translation is CASSLEVRGYGYTF.